What follows are 7 T cell receptor beta chains derived from one specimen sequenced in a study of regulatory T cells in long-lasting Graves disease. Construction of TCR beta libraries relied on iRepertoire HTBI primers and on Arm-PCR targeting CDR3 regions. TCRdb reanalysed the multiplex PCR reads using MiXCR and keeps one entry per CDR3 protein. Of over 350,000 distinct CDR3 sequences in the sample, about 14% were seen once. Time point reported: newly diagnosed GD, antithyroid drugs for less than 3 months. From PBMCs, RNA was extracted and then used to make the TCR library. Separately, the same data were catalogued under a study of T cells in Graves' hyperthyroidism and ophthalmopathy.

Sequencing was performed on peripheral blood mononuclear cells (PBMCs), taken at new diagnosis, from a patient treated with antithyroid drugs. The source of these receptors is a woman in her fifties or sixties with Graves disease.

At least ten counts were recorded for this clonotype. The chain uses TRBV28 and TRBJ2-7, with TRBD1 as a possible D gene (5 bases). This CDR3 has 13 residues. CDR1 and CDR2 (germline): MDHEN, SYDVKM. V lost 3 bases and J lost 4, with 10 bases in between. CDR3 amino acids: CASSFDRGYEQYF. CDR3 nucleotides: TGTGCCAGCAGTTTCGACAGAGGATACGAGCAGTACTTC.

As regards this clonotype: Just one base apart from a much larger clone, this may be a read error. V and J are TRBV4-1 and TRBJ2-1, with 12 positions matching TRBD2. The germline gives CDR1 MGHRA, CDR2 YSYEKL. The CDR3 runs 15 residues. CDR3 in DNA: TGCGCCAGCGGCCAAGCTAGCGGGAGGGCTCGTGAGCAGTTCTTC. Its protein product is CASGQASGRAREQFF.

As to this clonotype: A far larger clone is a single base away, which makes a read error likely. The chain employs TRBV7-9 and TRBJ2-1; D perhaps matches TRBD2 (6 bases). CDR1 is SEHNR, CDR2 FQNEAQ, per germline (reference sequence). The V end lost 6 bases, the J end lost 10 bases, and 22 bases lay between the germline ends. There are 15 residues in the CDR3. The CDR3 coding sequence is TGTGCCAGCAGTTTTGGTGCCACGGGGGTCGGCGAGCAGTTCTTC. This translates into CASSFGATGVGEQFF.

This clonotype has only a few counts. This chain links TRBV10-3 with TRBJ2-7; TRBD1 matches 7 bases. Germline V gene lookup returns CDR1 ENHRY and CDR2 SYGVKD. The J segment lost 0 bases and the V segment lost 6 bases, leaving 2 bases of the junction unmatched. This CDR3 comprises 13 residues. CDR3 coding DNA: TGTGCCATCAGGGGGGACAGCTCCTACGAGCAGTACTTC. The encoded protein is CAIRGDSSYEQYF.

As to this clonotype: A much larger clonotype is one base distant, so this may be a read error. The final CDR3 position lacks the conserved phenylalanine or tryptophan, pointing to a likely read error. V usage is TRBV5-5 and J usage is TRBJ1-1, with D hard to call. This CDR3 has 17 residues. The V end lost 0 bases, the J end lost 0 bases, and 15 bases lay between the germline ends. The germline V gene encodes CDR1 SGHKS and CDR2 YYEKEE (reference sequence). Here the CDR3 reads CASSLGPHRRMNTEAFL. The CDR3 nucleotides are TGTGCCAGCAGCTTGGGCCCCCATAGACGAATGAACACTGAAGCTTTCCTT.

Concerning this clonotype: Sequence at one end of the junction differs from germline and may be a read error. The chain uses TRBV29-1 and TRBJ2-7, with 8 nucleotides matching TRBD1. The CDR3 loop spans 13 amino acids. Germline assignment: CDR1 SQVTM and CDR2 ANQGSEA. CDR3: CNVSRQGIYEQYF. The DNA of the CDR3 is TGCAACGTTTCTCGACAGGGGATATACGAACAGTACTTC.

The chain carries TRBV19 and TRBJ2-7; 12 bases map to TRBD1. After removal of 4 bases from V and 5 bases from J, the junction contained 9 bases not matched to a gene. The CDR3 contains 16 residues. Germline values: CDR1 LNHDA, CDR2 SQIVND (reference sequence). The CDR3 protein is CASSTAVGTGGHEQYF. The CDR3 nucleotides read TGTGCCAGTAGTACTGCAGTAGGGACAGGGGGCCACGAGCAGTACTTC.